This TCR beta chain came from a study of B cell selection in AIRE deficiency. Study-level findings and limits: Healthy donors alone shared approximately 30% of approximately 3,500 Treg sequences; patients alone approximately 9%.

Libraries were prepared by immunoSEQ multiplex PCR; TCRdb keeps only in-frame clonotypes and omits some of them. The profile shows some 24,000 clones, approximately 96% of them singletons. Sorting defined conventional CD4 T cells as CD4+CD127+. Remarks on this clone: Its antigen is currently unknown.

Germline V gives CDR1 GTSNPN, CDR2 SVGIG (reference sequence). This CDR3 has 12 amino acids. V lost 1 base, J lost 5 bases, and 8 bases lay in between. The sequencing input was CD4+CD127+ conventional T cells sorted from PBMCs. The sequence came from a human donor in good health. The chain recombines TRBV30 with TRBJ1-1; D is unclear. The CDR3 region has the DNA TGTGCCTGGAGTGACCGGGGAACTGAAGCTTTCTTT. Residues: CAWSDRGTEAFF.